The present entry profiles one TCR beta chain with its context. Its antigen is still unknown. Trimming shortened V by 6 bases and J by 6 bases, and 21 bases separated the two germline ends. CDR1 is WNHNN, CDR2 SYGVQD, per germline (reference sequence). The CDR3 is made up of 16 amino acids. The data were obtained in a study of cytomegalovirus exposure and HLA in healthy donors. The study, taken as a whole, reports: More clonal expansion characterized HLA-associated TCR beta chains than equally common others in a later analysis. In a later analysis, HLA-C alleles had the fewest associated TCRs, DRB1 alleles the most.

Both 60 Vbeta primers and 13 Jbeta primers went into the PCR. Profiling relied on immunoSEQ multiplex PCR, and the TCRdb table lists in-frame clones only, not all of them. The data contain around 100,000 clones, 65% to 85% of them singletons. The TCR originated in a man in his forties or fifties in good health and CMV-seropositive. V and J are TRBV10-1 and TRBJ2-1; D is unclear. Sample: PBMCs. CDR3 DNA: TGCGCCAGCAGCCCTGACTCCGCTGGATTGGGCAATGAGCAGTTCTTC. This codes for CASSPDSAGLGNEQFF.